What follows is one TCR beta chain and its context. The sample comes from a study of cytomegalovirus exposure and HLA in healthy donors. Vbeta (60) and Jbeta (13) primers were used in the PCR. Sequencing was performed with immunoSEQ multiplex PCR; in TCRdb, only in-frame clones are kept and a portion is missing. Of fewer than 200,000 clones listed, roughly 80% are singletons. The clonotype comes from a woman between 18 and 29 years old in good health and CMV-seronegative. Sequencing was done on a sample of PBMCs.

CDR3: CASSTPRGRGYEQYF. The CDR3 DNA reads TGTGCCAGTAGTACCCCCAGGGGGCGCGGGTACGAGCAGTACTTC. J is TRBJ2-7 and V is TRBV19, with 8 bases matching TRBD1. The CDR3 contains 15 residues. Germline V gene data show CDR1 as LNHDA and CDR2 as SQIVND (reference sequence). V shed 4 bases and J 4 bases; nucleotides not matched to a gene: 9.